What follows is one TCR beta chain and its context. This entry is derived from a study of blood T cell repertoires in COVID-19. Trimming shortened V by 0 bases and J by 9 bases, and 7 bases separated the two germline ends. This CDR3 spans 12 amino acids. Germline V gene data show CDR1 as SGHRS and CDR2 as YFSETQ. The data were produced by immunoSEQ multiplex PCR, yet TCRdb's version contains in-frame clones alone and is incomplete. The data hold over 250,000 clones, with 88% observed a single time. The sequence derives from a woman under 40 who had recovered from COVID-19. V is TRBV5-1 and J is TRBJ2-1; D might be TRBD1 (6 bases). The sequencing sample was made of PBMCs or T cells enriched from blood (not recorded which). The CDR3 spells CASSLARGEQFF. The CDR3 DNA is TGCGCCAGCAGCTTGGCCAGGGGTGAGCAGTTCTTC.